Listed below are T cell receptor beta chains from one sample, sequenced in a study of beta chain features in type 1 diabetes. Assay: immunoSEQ multiplex PCR; the TCRdb copy retains only in-frame clones and omits some. This table has about 230,000 clones, 9.6% appearing once. The sequencing input was naive CD4+ T cells from blood. The receptors were gathered from a young woman in good health. Each CDR3 is given with its conserved first and last residue. The order of the fields is clone size, D gene, V gene, J gene, CDR3 protein, CDR3 DNA. D genes are given only for firm matches. Only part of the rows carry a size: once, few, many, or a class if the clone is expanded.

clone_size: few
d_call: TRBD1
v_call: TRBV11-2
j_call: TRBJ1-5
cdr3_aa: CASSFRQGAGQPQHF
cdr3_nt: TGTGCCAGCAGCTTCCGGCAGGGGGCTGGTCAGCCCCAGCATTTT

clone_size: many
d_call: .
v_call: TRBV29-1
j_call: TRBJ2-1
cdr3_aa: CSVAVAAADNEQFF
cdr3_nt: TGCAGCGTTGCGGTAGCGGCAGCAGACAATGAGCAGTTCTTC

clone_size: few
d_call: .
v_call: TRBV4-1
j_call: TRBJ2-7
cdr3_aa: CASRGSGTYEQYF
cdr3_nt: TGCGCCAGCAGGGGTAGCGGAACCTACGAGCAGTACTTC

clone_size: few
d_call: TRBD1
v_call: TRBV5-8
j_call: TRBJ2-7
cdr3_aa: CASSLGTGQGERYEQYF
cdr3_nt: TGTGCCAGCAGCTTGGGGACCGGACAGGGGGAACGGTACGAGCAGTACTTC

clone_size: .
d_call: .
v_call: TRBV2
j_call: TRBJ1-1
cdr3_aa: CASTPGQNTEAFF
cdr3_nt: TGTGCCAGCACTCCGGGACAGAACACTGAAGCTTTCTTT

clone_size: .
d_call: .
v_call: TRBV28
j_call: TRBJ1-2
cdr3_aa: CASSPTGYGYTF
cdr3_nt: TGTGCCAGCAGTCCGACAGGTTATGGCTACACCTTC

clone_size: few
d_call: TRBD1
v_call: TRBV30
j_call: TRBJ2-5
cdr3_aa: CAWSGDRGRETQYF
cdr3_nt: TGTGCCTGGAGTGGGGACAGGGGGCGGGAGACCCAGTACTTC

clone_size: .
d_call: TRBD2
v_call: TRBV28
j_call: TRBJ2-7
cdr3_aa: CASSPLTSGSGVGYEQYF
cdr3_nt: TGTGCCAGCAGTCCTCTGACTAGCGGGAGTGGAGTCGGGTACGAGCAGTACTTC

clone_size: once
d_call: TRBD1
v_call: TRBV27
j_call: TRBJ2-1
cdr3_aa: CASSIRTGYNEQFF
cdr3_nt: TGTGCCAGCAGCATAAGGACAGGCTACAATGAGCAGTTCTTC

clone_size: .
d_call: TRBD1
v_call: TRBV29-1
j_call: TRBJ2-1
cdr3_aa: CSVEVVSGTGLYNEQFF
cdr3_nt: TGCAGCGTTGAAGTGGTGTCCGGGACAGGGCTGTACAATGAGCAGTTCTTC

clone_size: few
d_call: .
v_call: TRBV5-1
j_call: TRBJ1-1
cdr3_aa: CASSLSRMNTEAFF
cdr3_nt: TGCGCCAGCAGCTTGTCCAGGATGAACACTGAAGCTTTCTTT

clone_size: .
d_call: TRBD1
v_call: TRBV19
j_call: TRBJ1-6
cdr3_aa: CASSSGQGNSPLHF
cdr3_nt: TGTGCCAGTAGTTCGGGACAGGGGAATTCACCCCTCCACTTT

clone_size: .
d_call: .
v_call: TRBV30
j_call: TRBJ1-5
cdr3_aa: CAWSGQGGNQPQHF
cdr3_nt: TGTGCCTGGAGTGGACAAGGGGGCAATCAGCCCCAGCATTTT

clone_size: .
d_call: .
v_call: TRBV19
j_call: TRBJ2-4
cdr3_aa: CASSILTLSPYAKNIQYF
cdr3_nt: TGTGCCAGTAGTATATTGACACTCAGCCCCTACGCCAAAAACATTCAGTACTTC

clone_size: few
d_call: .
v_call: TRBV29-1
j_call: TRBJ2-7
cdr3_aa: CSVASVAGRSYEQYF
cdr3_nt: TGCAGCGTCGCGTCGGTGGCGGGAAGGTCCTACGAGCAGTACTTC

clone_size: few
d_call: TRBD2
v_call: TRBV5-1
j_call: TRBJ2-1
cdr3_aa: CASAPGLAGAPEQFF
cdr3_nt: TGCGCCAGCGCCCCGGGACTAGCGGGAGCGCCTGAGCAGTTCTTC

clone_size: .
d_call: .
v_call: TRBV2
j_call: TRBJ1-5
cdr3_aa: CASSAGVSNNQPQHF
cdr3_nt: TGTGCCAGCAGTGCGGGGGTGTCAAACAATCAGCCCCAGCATTTT

clone_size: few
d_call: .
v_call: TRBV11-2
j_call: TRBJ2-7
cdr3_aa: CASKPGGREQYF
cdr3_nt: TGTGCCAGCAAGCCCGGGGGTCGAGAGCAGTACTTC

clone_size: few
d_call: TRBD2
v_call: TRBV25-1
j_call: TRBJ2-1
cdr3_aa: CASSLISGTSTEQFF
cdr3_nt: TGTGCCAGCTCCCTCATCTCCGGGACTAGCACCGAGCAGTTCTTC

clone_size: few
d_call: .
v_call: TRBV5-1
j_call: TRBJ1-1
cdr3_aa: CASSLIATENTEAFF
cdr3_nt: TGCGCCAGCAGCTTAATTGCCACAGAGAACACTGAAGCTTTCTTT

clone_size: few
d_call: .
v_call: TRBV9
j_call: TRBJ2-5
cdr3_aa: CASSETAGSWETQYF
cdr3_nt: TGTGCCAGCAGCGAGACCGCGGGCAGTTGGGAGACCCAGTACTTC

clone_size: .
d_call: .
v_call: TRBV6-6
j_call: TRBJ2-3
cdr3_aa: CASHQGGATDTQYF
cdr3_nt: TGTGCCAGCCATCAAGGGGGGGCAACAGATACGCAGTATTTT

clone_size: few
d_call: TRBD1
v_call: TRBV5-4
j_call: TRBJ2-3
cdr3_aa: CASSLQGARADTQYF
cdr3_nt: TGTGCCAGCAGCTTGCAGGGGGCTAGGGCAGATACGCAGTATTTT

clone_size: few
d_call: TRBD1
v_call: TRBV7-2
j_call: TRBJ1-6
cdr3_aa: CASSFGQGDNSPLHF
cdr3_nt: TGTGCCAGCAGCTTTGGACAGGGGGATAATTCACCCCTCCACTTT

clone_size: .
d_call: .
v_call: TRBV6-6
j_call: TRBJ1-1
cdr3_aa: CASSYQSNTEAFF
cdr3_nt: TGTGCCAGCAGCTATCAAAGTAACACTGAAGCTTTCTTT

clone_size: few
d_call: TRBD1
v_call: TRBV2
j_call: TRBJ2-5
cdr3_aa: CASSADRTQETQYF
cdr3_nt: TGTGCCAGCAGCGCGGACAGGACCCAAGAGACCCAGTACTTC

clone_size: few
d_call: .
v_call: TRBV11-2
j_call: TRBJ1-1
cdr3_aa: CASSLHMNTEAFF
cdr3_nt: TGTGCCAGCAGTTTACACATGAACACTGAAGCTTTCTTT

clone_size: few
d_call: .
v_call: TRBV30
j_call: TRBJ2-3
cdr3_aa: CAWIRGGRVWADTQYF
cdr3_nt: TGTGCCTGGATCAGGGGAGGGAGGGTCTGGGCAGATACGCAGTATTTT

clone_size: .
d_call: .
v_call: TRBV28
j_call: TRBJ1-2
cdr3_aa: CASRKQGSNYGYTF
cdr3_nt: TGTGCCAGCAGGAAACAGGGTTCTAACTATGGCTACACCTTC

clone_size: few
d_call: TRBD2
v_call: TRBV6-5
j_call: TRBJ2-7
cdr3_aa: CASSYSGSGRDYEQYF
cdr3_nt: TGTGCCAGCAGTTACTCGGGCAGCGGGAGGGACTACGAGCAGTACTTC

clone_size: .
d_call: TRBD1
v_call: TRBV5-1
j_call: TRBJ2-5
cdr3_aa: CASSFSTGKETQYF
cdr3_nt: TGCGCCAGCAGCTTCTCGACAGGGAAAGAGACCCAGTACTTC

clone_size: .
d_call: TRBD2
v_call: TRBV4-1
j_call: TRBJ2-7
cdr3_aa: CASSQEAGLALKGEQYF
cdr3_nt: TGCGCCAGCAGCCAAGAAGCTGGACTAGCGTTAAAGGGGGAGCAGTACTTC

clone_size: .
d_call: TRBD1
v_call: TRBV19
j_call: TRBJ2-5
cdr3_aa: CASSVGQGVQETQYF
cdr3_nt: TGTGCCAGTAGTGTAGGACAGGGGGTCCAAGAGACCCAGTACTTC

clone_size: few
d_call: .
v_call: TRBV18
j_call: TRBJ2-6
cdr3_aa: CASSPRDSPSGANVLTF
cdr3_nt: TGTGCCAGCTCACCACGAGACAGCCCCTCTGGGGCCAACGTCCTGACTTTC

clone_size: .
d_call: .
v_call: TRBV18
j_call: TRBJ2-1
cdr3_aa: CASSPPRTLTYNEQFF
cdr3_nt: TGTGCCAGCTCACCACCGCGTACTCTAACCTACAATGAGCAGTTCTTC

clone_size: .
d_call: TRBD2
v_call: TRBV2
j_call: TRBJ2-7
cdr3_aa: CASRGSGNSYEQYF
cdr3_nt: TGTGCCAGCAGGGGTAGCGGGAACTCCTACGAGCAGTACTTC

clone_size: .
d_call: .
v_call: TRBV18
j_call: TRBJ2-1
cdr3_aa: CASSPIPQGPAYNEQFF
cdr3_nt: TGTGCCAGCTCACCCATTCCTCAGGGCCCGGCCTACAATGAGCAGTTCTTC

clone_size: .
d_call: TRBD1
v_call: TRBV30
j_call: TRBJ1-5
cdr3_aa: CAWSVRRQGSLNQPQHF
cdr3_nt: TGTGCCTGGAGTGTCAGGAGACAGGGGAGTTTGAATCAGCCCCAGCATTTT

clone_size: few
d_call: .
v_call: TRBV28
j_call: TRBJ2-3
cdr3_aa: CASSLAEISTDTQYF
cdr3_nt: TGTGCCAGCAGTTTGGCGGAAATTAGCACAGATACGCAGTATTTT

clone_size: few
d_call: .
v_call: TRBV30
j_call: TRBJ1-5
cdr3_aa: CAWSASRTENSNQPQHF
cdr3_nt: TGTGCCTGGAGTGCATCCAGGACAGAGAATAGCAATCAGCCCCAGCATTTT

clone_size: few
d_call: .
v_call: TRBV27
j_call: TRBJ2-1
cdr3_aa: CASQGIHEQFF
cdr3_nt: TGTGCCAGCCAGGGTATCCATGAGCAGTTCTTC

clone_size: .
d_call: .
v_call: TRBV11-1
j_call: TRBJ2-1
cdr3_aa: CASSPQYNEQFF
cdr3_nt: TGTGCCAGCAGCCCGCAGTACAATGAGCAGTTCTTC

clone_size: .
d_call: TRBD2
v_call: TRBV5-1
j_call: TRBJ2-1
cdr3_aa: CASSWTSVGENEQFF
cdr3_nt: TGCGCCAGCAGCTGGACTAGCGTAGGAGAGAATGAGCAGTTCTTC

clone_size: .
d_call: TRBD1
v_call: TRBV28
j_call: TRBJ1-3
cdr3_aa: CASRGTAGNTIYF
cdr3_nt: TGTGCCAGCAGGGGGACAGCTGGAAACACCATATATTTT

clone_size: .
d_call: TRBD1
v_call: TRBV11-2
j_call: TRBJ1-6
cdr3_aa: CASSLGTGVNNSPLHF
cdr3_nt: TGTGCCAGCAGCTTAGGGACAGGGGTAAATAATTCACCCCTCCACTTT